This T cell receptor beta chain appears in the sequencing data of a study of T cell clusters in autoimmune cytopenias (dated by TCRdb to about 2019). Regarding the complete study: A mean age of approximately 56 years and a median age of approximately 59 years were recorded for the healthy donor controls, of whom about 55% of the roughly 45 were female. TRB sequencing reached a median depth of roughly 50,000 reads per sample and yielded a median of roughly 2,500 distinct TRB clonotypes per sample. Peripheral blood TRB and IGH repertoires were sequenced in autoimmune cytopenia patients at active disease and during treatment follow-up, alongside healthy, CLL and autoimmune hepatitis controls. The study aimed to test whether autoimmune cytopenia patients carry a disease-specific immune repertoire signature usable as a blood-based biomarker. For primary cytopenia, the controls were more than 20 age-matched healthy donors, and for secondary cytopenia, the controls were about 13 age-matched CLL patients. Autoimmune hepatitis repertoires were compared against roughly 21 age- and sex-matched healthy donors. Overall results and qualifications from the work: Shifts in the TRB repertoire, including less even repertoires in secondary cytopenia and CLL, were mostly a reflection of lymphoma bias and not of autoimmunity. GLIPH suggested that primary autoimmune cytopenia patients lacked physiological T cell clusters: more than 40 clusters were exclusive to healthy donors versus approximately 18 exclusive to patients. Healthy donors showed almost three-fold more exclusive TRB clusters than active autoimmune hepatitis patients, consistent with an autoimmunity-wide signature. The T cell clusters were defined only in silico, and the functional role of the clusters still needed to be validated experimentally. In the comparison of secondary cytopenia with CLL, the cluster-lack signature was not observed, apparently because the dominant lymphoma-associated repertoire masked the signature.

Per sample, about 230 ng of peripheral blood genomic DNA, approximately 37,500 genome equivalents, was used for TRB amplification. This clonotype is medium-sized (0.01 to 0.1%) as judged by frequency; no count is noted. Its antigen remains undetermined. From the germline V gene (reference sequence), CDR1 is LNHDA and CDR2 is SQIVND. The CDR3 runs 14 amino acids, cysteine and phenylalanine included. No DNA is listed. TRB rearrangements were amplified by multiplex PCR following a touch-down protocol, with the TRB-A and TRB-B primer pools mixed in one tube. Two consecutive PCR reactions with Phusion HS II polymerase added Illumina adapters and sample indices to the amplicons. After gel purification with the NucleoSpin Gel and PCR Clean-up kit, the amplicons were quantified by Qubit and checked for quality on an Agilent 2100 Bioanalyzer. Libraries were sequenced on an Illumina MiSeq using 600-cycle, single-indexed, paired-end runs. Concerning the study's data processing: MiXCR version 2.1.12 with the default MiXCR reference library was used to align and assemble TRB reads. A clone was defined by each unique CDR3 nucleotide sequence, and the analysis included only productive sequences with two or more reads. Repertoire diversity was assessed by alpha-parameterized diversity profiles (alpha 0 to 5), including Shannon (alpha 1) and Simpson (alpha 2) indices, computed with an R script. The tcR package was used to compute combinatorial TRB VJ usage, which was then compared between cohorts by principal component analysis with ade4. GLIPH clustering of TCRbeta CDR3s was carried out on cohort pairs matched by age and read depth, and cluster frequencies were compared by Wilcoxon test. Through TCRdb reprocessing, the reads give one entry per CDR3 protein sequence; DNA is omitted. The V and J calls were not made by the authors but by TCRdb's processing. This sample's table contains about 4,900 distinct CDR3 sequences. Approximately 15% of the sample rests with the top ten.

The data were also submitted as part of a second study, on T cell repertoires in aging, cancer and after chemotherapy. As described in the second report: The donors fell into six age groups ranging from 30 or younger to 70 or older, and each group had at least three individuals. TCR repertoires from healthy donor controls were recorded over periods of several months to years and showed clear clonal overlap between repeated samplings. In total, the full dataset held about 8.8 million TCR reads. Compared with age-matched healthy donors, untreated patients with hematological or solid cancers had significantly lower TCR diversity and higher clonality in blood. In healthy donors, the decline in TCR diversity with age was mainly due to loss of richness, whereas in cancer patients loss of evenness also played a role. Median generation probability increased over the chemotherapy interval in both cancer cohorts, suggesting repertoire reconstitution through rebound thymic output. It was noted by the authors that conclusions about immunological memory after chemotherapy cannot be drawn from the repertoire data. To look at immunoaging and at how T cells reconstitute after chemotherapy, the study profiled TCR beta repertoires in peripheral blood from both healthy donors and cancer patients. The cohort comprised around 220 cancer patients, approximately 91 with hematological and fewer than 140 with solid cancers, plus 95 healthy donors as a reference group. MiXCR versions 2.12 and 3.0.5 were used to process TRB sequences. Shannon diversity, evenness, clonality (one minus evenness), and alpha-parameterized diversity profiles from alpha 0 to 5 were included as repertoire metrics. The IGoR algorithm was used to compute generation probabilities of clones in paired pre- and post-chemotherapy samples.

Recombination connected TRBV19 to TRBJ2-7; as DNA is missing, the TRBD1 call by TCRdb cannot be tested. Sequenced material: peripheral blood. The sequence was collected from a human donor in good health. This receptor carries the CDR3 CASSMRRGAYEQYF.